The 28 T cell receptor beta chains below all came from one sample that was sequenced in a study of blood T cell repertoires in COVID-19 (TCRdb year 2020). Libraries were prepared through the immunoSEQ multiplex PCR assay. The table was pulled from immuneACCESS by TCRdb, which kept in-frame rearrangements only. Such tables lose some clones; where checked, under half of the loss comes from unresolved V genes, and the rest has no known cause. The sample includes under 300,000 clones, with 88% observed a single time. Of the sample, around 3% is held by the ten largest clones. Sequences were obtained from PBMCs or T cells enriched from blood (not recorded which). The receptors here all came from a woman aged 45-59 years who had recovered from COVID-19.

The chain is built from TRBV28 and TRBJ1-1, with D unresolved. The CDR3 spans 13 residues. V was trimmed by 3 bases and J by 0 bases, leaving 5 bases between them. The germline gives CDR1 MDHEN, CDR2 SYDVKM. The CDR3 region is CASSFRVNTEAFF. CDR3 bases: TGTGCCAGCAGTTTCCGGGTGAACACTGAAGCTTTCTTT. The full variable domain, its missing parts supplied by reference TRBV28 and TRBJ1-1, is DVKVTQSSRYLVKRTGEKVFLECVQDMDHENMFWYRQDPGLGLRLIYFSYDVKMKEKGDIPEGYSVSREKKERFSLILESASTNQTSMYLCASSFRVNTEAFFGQGTRLTVV.

The table lists this clone with a few counts. V usage is TRBV25-1 and J usage is TRBJ2-7; 8 positions agree with TRBD1. The CDR3 sequence is 16 residues long. V lost 1 base and J lost 2; bases outside the gene matches: 7. Germline V CDR1 and CDR2: MGHDK, SYGVNS. The chain's CDR3 is CASSESGTGHAYEQYF. The CDR3 DNA reads as TGTGCCAGCAGTGAATCGGGGACAGGCCATGCCTACGAGCAGTACTTC.

The chain has TRBV5-1 and TRBJ1-1; D unresolved. With 3 bases removed from V and 8 bases from J, the gap between germline ends came to 14 bases. Germline assignment: CDR1 SGHRS and CDR2 YFSETQ. This CDR3 is 13 amino acids long. The CDR3 sequence: CASSWERTGEAFF. The CDR3 region has the DNA TGCGCCAGCAGCTGGGAACGGACTGGCGAAGCTTTCTTT.

The table lists this clone with a few counts. The chain joins TRBV7-2 to TRBJ2-1; tentative D call: TRBD2 (5 bases). The germline V gene encodes CDR1 SGHTA and CDR2 FQGNSA. The CDR3 spans 19 residues. V was trimmed by 5 bases and J by 5 bases, leaving 28 bases between them. The CDR3 loop is CASSQRTGVRLVGNNEQFF. DNA of the CDR3: TGTGCCAGCAGCCAACGTACCGGGGTTAGGTTGGTAGGTAACAATGAGCAGTTCTTC. Filled out from reference TRBV7-2 and TRBJ2-1, the complete variable domain reads GAGVSQSPSNKVTEKGKDVELRCDPISGHTALYWYRQSLGQGLEFLIYFQGNSAPDKSGLPSDRFSAERTGGSVSTLTIQRTQQEDSAVYLCASSQRTGVRLVGNNEQFFGPGTRLTVL.

This chain uses TRBV7-2 with TRBJ2-7, with D unresolved. Trimming shortened V by 1 base and J by 2 bases, and 6 bases separated the two germline ends. CDR1 and CDR2 from the germline V gene are SGHTA and FQGNSA. There are 13 residues in the CDR3. The CDR3 DNA reads as TGTGCCAGCAGCTTAGGACATACCTACGAGCAGTACTTC. Translated: CASSLGHTYEQYF.

With regard to this clone: Other DNA sequences in this sample translate to the same CDR3. Here the CDR3 DNA reads TGTGCCACCAGCAGAGATCGGGGTTCCTACAATGAGCAGTTCTTC. Translation gives CATSRDRGSYNEQFF. V is TRBV15 and J is TRBJ2-1; D is perhaps TRBD2 (5 bases). The CDR3 has 15 amino acids. V lost 0 bases to trimming and J lost 1 base, with 7 bases between them. The V gene's germline CDR1 is LNHNV and CDR2 YYDKDF (reference sequence).

This clone has only a few counts. This chain connects TRBV4-3 to TRBJ1-5; 12 bases are a match to TRBD1. Trimming removed 3 bases from V and 6 bases from J; junction bases left unmatched: 3. The V gene's germline CDR1 is LGHNA and CDR2 YSLEER. CDR3 length: 15 residues. As DNA, the CDR3 is TGCGCCAGCAGCCAGGGGACAGGGGGCTTTCAGCCCCAGCATTTT. This translates into CASSQGTGGFQPQHF.

The V and J genes are TRBV28 and TRBJ1-4, with 9 bases identical to TRBD1. The CDR3 extends over 16 amino acids. Trimming took 6 bases from V and 3 from J; bases not matched to a gene: 8. The germline CDR1 and CDR2 sequences are MDHEN and SYDVKM. CDR3 sequence: CASSWTGAVSNEKLFF. The CDR3 DNA reads as TGTGCCAGCAGCTGGACAGGGGCCGTCTCTAATGAAAAACTGTTTTTT.

The chain combines TRBV7-9 with TRBJ1-1, with D perhaps TRBD1 (6 bases). CDR1 and CDR2 from the germline V gene are SEHNR and FQNEAQ (reference sequence). The CDR3 is 14 residues long. The V end was cut by 3 bases, the J end by 1 base, with 9 bases between. The CDR3 DNA reads TGTGCCAGCAGCTTCGGACAGACGAACACTGAAGCTTTCTTT. Protein sequence: CASSFGQTNTEAFF.

This clone was detected once. This chain connects TRBV6-5 to TRBJ1-5, with 8 bases identical to TRBD1. Looked up from germline, CDR1 is MNHEY and CDR2 is SVGAGI. This CDR3 region has 13 residues. Germline trimming cut 6 bases from V and 7 bases from J; bases unmatched to any gene: 5. In DNA, the CDR3 is TGTGCCAGCAGGGACAGGGTTGTGCAGCCCCAGCATTTT. It is translated as CASRDRVVQPQHF.

The V call is TRBV19, the J call TRBJ2-4; the match to TRBD1 covers 11 bases. V dropped 3 bases and J dropped 9; count of bases not matched to a gene: 10. Germline CDR1 is LNHDA and CDR2 is SQIVND (reference sequence). The CDR3 extends over 16 amino acids. The CDR3 is CASSILGQGAEGIQYF. CDR3 DNA sequence: TGTGCCAGTAGTATTCTTGGACAGGGGGCGGAGGGCATTCAGTACTTC.

The chain links TRBV2 to TRBJ2-7, with TRBD1 identical over 10 bases. The germline gives CDR1 SNHLY, CDR2 FYNNEI. The CDR3 has 15 amino acids. V gave up 6 bases and J gave up 5 bases; unmatched junction bases: 10. In DNA form, the CDR3 reads TGTGCCAGCAGGAGGGTAGGAGGACAGGGGGACGAGCAGTACTTC. Protein: CASRRVGGQGDEQYF.

V usage is TRBV3-1 (or the pseudogene TRBV3-2) and J usage is TRBJ1-2, with D perhaps matching TRBD1 (5 bases). V lost 0 bases and J 7 bases, leaving 12 bases between the germline ends. The CDR3 consists of 14 residues. The germline V gene has CDR1 LGHDT and CDR2 YNNKEL (reference sequence). CDR3 coding DNA: TGTGCCAGCAGCCAAGATAAGGGGTTGGGTGGCTACACCTTC. Encoded protein: CASSQDKGLGGYTF.

The chain has TRBV4-3 and TRBJ1-1; D perhaps matches TRBD1 (6 bases). Germline V gene lookup returns CDR1 LGHNA and CDR2 YSLEER. The V and J ends lost 0 bases and 4 bases respectively, with 12 bases between them. The CDR3 consists of 15 residues. CDR3 nucleotide sequence: TGCGCCAGCAGCCAAGATCGGGGCAGGGGCACTGAAGCTTTCTTT. This translates into CASSQDRGRGTEAFF.

This chain connects TRBV11-2 to TRBJ1-1; D gene ambiguous. CDR1 is SGHAT, CDR2 FQNNGV, per germline. The V end lost 0 bases, the J end lost 4 bases, and 6 bases lay between the germline ends. This CDR3 comprises 13 residues. The CDR3 bases are TGTGCCAGCAGCTTAGATGAGAGCACTGAAGCTTTCTTT. Translated, it gives CASSLDESTEAFF.

V is TRBV6-1 and J is TRBJ2-5, with D uncertain. Germline CDR1 and CDR2: MNHNS and SASEGT. The length of the CDR3 is 13 residues. Trimming cost V 3 bases and J 4 bases, with 9 bases left between them. The CDR3 DNA reads TGTGCCAGCAGTGATTCACCGCGAGAGACCCAGTACTTC. It translates to CASSDSPRETQYF.

The chain uses TRBV21-1 and TRBJ2-7; the D call in the table, TRBD2, was not verified against the DNA. TRBV21-1 is listed as a pseudogene. This CDR3 spans 16 amino acids. The CDR3 nucleotides read TGTGCCAGCAGCAAAGACACTAGCGGGTGGGACTACGAGCAGTACTTC. Its translation: CASSKDTSGWDYEQYF.

The chain carries TRBV16 and TRBJ1-6; TRBD1 matches at 7 bases. The CDR3 is made up of 16 amino acids. V lost 4 bases and J lost 7; bases outside the gene matches: 10. CDR1 KGHSY and CDR2 FQNENV come from the germline V gene. The DNA for the CDR3 is TGTGCCAGCAGCCGATATACGACAGGGCTGAATTCACCCCTCCACTTT. Amino acids: CASSRYTTGLNSPLHF.

This chain connects TRBV28 to TRBJ2-1; D is perhaps TRBD2 (5 bases). Trimming left V 5 bases short and J 7 bases short, with 21 bases between. The CDR3 runs to 16 residues. CDR1 and CDR2 (germline): MDHEN, SYDVKM. CDR3 amino acids: CASSHRTLGVQNEQFF. As DNA, the CDR3 is TGTGCCAGCAGTCACCGGACTCTCGGGGTCCAAAATGAGCAGTTCTTC. Full variable domain (missing parts from reference TRBV28 and TRBJ2-1): DVKVTQSSRYLVKRTGEKVFLECVQDMDHENMFWYRQDPGLGLRLIYFSYDVKMKEKGDIPEGYSVSREKKERFSLILESASTNQTSMYLCASSHRTLGVQNEQFFGPGTRLTVL.

The chain has TRBV24-1 and TRBJ2-1, with 10 bases aligning to TRBD2. Trimming cost V 2 bases and J 2 bases; bases outside gene matches: 2. The CDR3 has 16 amino acids. Germline loops: CDR1 KGHDR, CDR2 SFDVKD. Written as DNA, the CDR3 is TGTGCCACCAGTGATTCCACTAGCGGGGCCTACAATGAGCAGTTCTTC. It encodes CATSDSTSGAYNEQFF.

The chain couples TRBV6-5 to TRBJ2-3; 12 bases match TRBD2. This CDR3 is 15 amino acids long. CDR1 and CDR2 (germline): MNHEY, SVGAGI. V gave up 7 bases and J gave up 5 bases; unmatched junction bases: 7. The CDR3 nucleotides read TGTGCCAGCACTAGACTAGCGGGAGCCGAAGATACGCAGTATTTT. This encodes CASTRLAGAEDTQYF.

The CDR3 loop is CASSPPVDGGGGDGYTF. The CDR3 coding sequence is TGTGCCAGCTCACCACCAGTGGACGGAGGGGGGGGCGATGGCTACACCTTC. The chain employs TRBV18 and TRBJ1-2; tentatively, D is TRBD1 (6 bases). The CDR3 length is 17 residues. Germline lookup yields CDR1 KGHSH and CDR2 LQKENI. Trimming pared 0 bases from V and 6 bases from J, leaving 20 bases between.

This chain connects TRBV14 to TRBJ1-3, with 10 bases fitting TRBD1. This CDR3 comprises 15 residues. Germline loops: CDR1 SGHDN, CDR2 FVKESK. The junction had 3 bases not matched to a gene; V was cut back by 4 bases and J by 3 bases. The CDR3 loop is CASSPRTGGGNTIYF. CDR3 sequence (DNA): TGTGCCAGCAGCCCCCGGACAGGGGGTGGAAACACCATATATTTT.

This clone was seen just once. The chain uses TRBV19 and TRBJ1-1, with unresolved D. This CDR3 comprises 13 residues. Germline V gene lookup returns CDR1 LNHDA and CDR2 SQIVND (reference sequence). Trimming removed 6 bases from V and 0 bases from J, with 8 bases in between. CDR3 protein: CASSSQVNTEAFF. CDR3 sequence (DNA): TGTGCCAGTAGCTCACAAGTGAACACTGAAGCTTTCTTT.

The chain recombines TRBV18 with TRBJ1-2; 7 bases fit TRBD1. This CDR3 region has 14 residues. Germline assignment: CDR1 KGHSH and CDR2 LQKENI. Trimming removed 3 bases from V and 1 base from J; junction bases left unmatched: 2. DNA of the CDR3: TGTGCCAGCTCACCGCGGGACAGTAACTATGGCTACACCTTC. Translating it yields CASSPRDSNYGYTF.

This chain connects TRBV25-1 to TRBJ1-3; 12 bases map to TRBD1. There are 18 residues in the CDR3. Germline CDR1 MGHDK, CDR2 SYGVNS. Losses at the gene ends were 3 bases for V and 4 bases for J; bases not matched to a gene: 10. CDR3 region: CASSENPGQGAQGNTIYF. The CDR3, as DNA: TGTGCCAGCAGTGAGAACCCGGGACAGGGGGCGCAAGGAAACACCATATATTTT. Combining the CDR3 with reference TRBV25-1 and TRBJ1-3 gives the whole variable domain EADIYQTPRYLVIGTGKKITLECSQTMGHDKMYWYQQDPGMELHLIHYSYGVNSTEKGDLSSESTVSRIRTEHFPLTLESARPSHTSQYLCASSENPGQGAQGNTIYFGEGSWLTVV.

The gene calls are TRBV7-2 and TRBJ2-7, with D maybe TRBD1 (6 bases). Germline assignment: CDR1 SGHTA and CDR2 FQGNSA. CDR3 size: 13 residues. V gave up 3 bases and J gave up 9 bases, with 15 bases separating them. CDR3 residues: CASSFSIEGVQYF. Written as DNA, the CDR3 is TGTGCCAGCAGCTTTTCGATTGAGGGGGTGCAGTACTTC.

The V and J genes are TRBV7-6 and TRBJ1-1; possible D gene TRBD1, 6 bases. Germline CDR1 SGHVS, CDR2 FNYEAQ. Trimming pared 1 base from V and 0 bases from J, leaving 9 bases between. The CDR3 covers 15 residues. The CDR3 loop is CASSLEQGVNTEAFF. CDR3 coding DNA: TGTGCCAGCAGCTTAGAACAGGGAGTGAACACTGAAGCTTTCTTT.